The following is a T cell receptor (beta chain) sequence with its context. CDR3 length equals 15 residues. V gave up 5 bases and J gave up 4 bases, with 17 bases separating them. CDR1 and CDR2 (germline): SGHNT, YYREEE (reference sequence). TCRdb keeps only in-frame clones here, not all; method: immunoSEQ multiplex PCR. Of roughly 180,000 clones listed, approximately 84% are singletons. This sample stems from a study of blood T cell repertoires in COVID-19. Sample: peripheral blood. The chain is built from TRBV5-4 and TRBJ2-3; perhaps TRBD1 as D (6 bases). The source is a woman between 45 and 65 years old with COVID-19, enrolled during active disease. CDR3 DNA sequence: TGTGCCAGCAGTGCCGGAGACAGGAGATCAGATACGCAGTATTTT. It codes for CASSAGDRRSDTQYF.